A single T cell receptor beta chain is shown here with its context. The CDR3 is made up of 13 amino acids. V was trimmed by 5 bases and J by 8 bases, leaving 12 bases between them. CDR1 and CDR2 (germline): SGHAT, FQNNGV. These data come from a study of blood T cell repertoires in COVID-19. Overall study: Researchers got acute and convalescent COVID-19 samples from the United States, Italy and Spain. The analysed material was cDNA or gDNA that came from T cells, B-cell-depleted T cells, or PBMCs.

Recruits, aged roughly 18 to 95 years, lived in 20 to 30 US areas. In the original analysis: By means of reference gene primer amplification, nucleated cell counts were estimated. TCRdb's table, derived via immunoSEQ multiplex PCR, lists solely in-frame clones and lacks some. The V and J calls and clone size were taken over from that table, and D and trimming were inferred from the DNA. Of about 170,000 clones listed, roughly 87% are singletons. The sample consisted of PBMCs or T cells enriched from blood (not recorded which). The rearrangement uses TRBV11-2 and TRBJ1-4; no firm D call. This TCR was sampled from a woman aged 45-65 years who had recovered from COVID-19. DNA of the CDR3: TGTGCCAGCAGCCTTTACGAGGAGGAAAAACTGTTTTTT. This gives the protein CASSLYEEEKLFF.